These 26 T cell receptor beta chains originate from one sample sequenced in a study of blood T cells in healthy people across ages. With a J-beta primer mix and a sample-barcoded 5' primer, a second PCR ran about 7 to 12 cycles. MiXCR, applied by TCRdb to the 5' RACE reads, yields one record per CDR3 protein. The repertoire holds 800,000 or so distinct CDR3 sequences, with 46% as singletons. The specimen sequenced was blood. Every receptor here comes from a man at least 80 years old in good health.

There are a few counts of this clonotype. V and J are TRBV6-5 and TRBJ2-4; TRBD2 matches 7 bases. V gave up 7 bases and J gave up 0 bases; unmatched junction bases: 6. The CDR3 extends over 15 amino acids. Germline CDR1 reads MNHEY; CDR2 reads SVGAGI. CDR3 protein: CASKRDLSAKNIQYF. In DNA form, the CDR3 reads TGTGCCAGCAAGCGGGACCTTTCAGCCAAAAACATTCAGTACTTC.

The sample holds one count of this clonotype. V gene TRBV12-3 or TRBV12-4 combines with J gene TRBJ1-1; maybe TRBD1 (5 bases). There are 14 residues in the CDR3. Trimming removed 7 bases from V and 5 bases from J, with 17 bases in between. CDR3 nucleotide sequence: TGTGCCAGCAACGGCAGGGAGGGACGAACTGAAGCTTTCTTT. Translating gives CASNGREGRTEAFF.

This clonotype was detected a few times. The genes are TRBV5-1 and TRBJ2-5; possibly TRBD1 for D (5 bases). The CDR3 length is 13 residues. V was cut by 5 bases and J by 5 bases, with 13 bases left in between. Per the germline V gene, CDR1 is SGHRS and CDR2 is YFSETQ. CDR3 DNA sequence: TGCGCCAGCAGACAGGCCCCCCGGGAGACCCAGTACTTC. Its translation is CASRQAPRETQYF.

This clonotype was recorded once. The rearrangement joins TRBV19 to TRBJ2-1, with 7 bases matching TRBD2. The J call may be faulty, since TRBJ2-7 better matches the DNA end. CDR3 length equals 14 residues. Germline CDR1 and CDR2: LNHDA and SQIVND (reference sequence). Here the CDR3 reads CATNGGSSYNEQYF. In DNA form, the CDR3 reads TGTGCCACCAACGGGGGGAGCTCCTACAATGAGCAGTACTTC.

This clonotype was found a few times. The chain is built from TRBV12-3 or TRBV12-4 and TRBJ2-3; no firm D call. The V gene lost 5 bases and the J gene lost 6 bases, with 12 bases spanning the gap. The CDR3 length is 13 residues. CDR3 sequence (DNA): TGTGCCAGCAGTGAAGACATCAGGGATACGCAGTATTTT. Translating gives CASSEDIRDTQYF.

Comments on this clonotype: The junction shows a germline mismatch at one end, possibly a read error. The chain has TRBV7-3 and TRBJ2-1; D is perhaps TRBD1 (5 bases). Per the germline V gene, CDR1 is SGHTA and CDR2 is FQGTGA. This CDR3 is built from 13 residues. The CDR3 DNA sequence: TGTGCCAGCAGCTTAAGTTGGGGCAATGGGCAGTTCTTT. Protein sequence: CASSLSWGNGQFF. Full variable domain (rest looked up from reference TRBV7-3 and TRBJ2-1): GAGVSQTPSNKVTEKGKYVELRCDPISGHTALYWYRQSLGQGPEFLIYFQGTGAADDSGLPNDRFFAVRPEGSVSTLKIQRTERGDSAVYLCASSLSWGNGQFFGPGTRLTVL.

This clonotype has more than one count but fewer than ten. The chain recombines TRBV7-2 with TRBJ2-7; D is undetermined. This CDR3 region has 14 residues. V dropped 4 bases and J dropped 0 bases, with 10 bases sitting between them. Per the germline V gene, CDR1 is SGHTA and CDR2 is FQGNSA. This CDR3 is CASSSQPSSYEQYF. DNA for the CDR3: TGTGCCAGCAGCTCGCAGCCTAGCTCCTACGAGCAGTACTTC.

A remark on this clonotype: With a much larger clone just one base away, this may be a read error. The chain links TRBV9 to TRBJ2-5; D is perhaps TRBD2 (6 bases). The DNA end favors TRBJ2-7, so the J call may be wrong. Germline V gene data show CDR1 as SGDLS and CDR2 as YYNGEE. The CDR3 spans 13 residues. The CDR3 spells CASSVGPGDEQYV. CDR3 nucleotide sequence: TGTGCCAGCAGCGTAGGTCCGGGGGACGAGCAGTACGTC.

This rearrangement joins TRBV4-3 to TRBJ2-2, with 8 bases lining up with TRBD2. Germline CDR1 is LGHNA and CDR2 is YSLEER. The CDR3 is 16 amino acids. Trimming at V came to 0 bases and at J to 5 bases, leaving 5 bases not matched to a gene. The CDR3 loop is CASSQDLTSGTGELFF. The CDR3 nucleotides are TGCGCCAGCAGCCAAGATTTAACTAGCGGTACCGGGGAGCTGTTTTTT.

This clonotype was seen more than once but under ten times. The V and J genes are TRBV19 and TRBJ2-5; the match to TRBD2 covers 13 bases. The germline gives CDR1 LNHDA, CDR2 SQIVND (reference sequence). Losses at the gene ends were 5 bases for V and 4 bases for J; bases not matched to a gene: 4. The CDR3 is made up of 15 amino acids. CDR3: CASSRTSGGGETQYF. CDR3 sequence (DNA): TGTGCCAGTAGTCGGACTAGCGGGGGTGGAGAGACCCAGTACTTC.

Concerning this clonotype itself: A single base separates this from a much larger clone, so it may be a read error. CDR3 residues: CASSETGSYDYTF. CDR3 DNA sequence: TGCGCCAGCAGCGAAACCGGGAGCTATGACTACACCTTC. The V call is TRBV5-1, the J call TRBJ1-2; D not certain. CDR1 and CDR2 from the germline V gene are SGHRS and YFSETQ. The CDR3 consists of 13 residues.

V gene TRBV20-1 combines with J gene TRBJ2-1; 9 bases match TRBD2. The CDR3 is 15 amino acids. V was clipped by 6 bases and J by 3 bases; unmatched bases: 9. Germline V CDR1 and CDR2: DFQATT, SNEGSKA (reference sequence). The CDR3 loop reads CSALGPSGDYNEQFF. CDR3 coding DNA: TGCAGTGCCTTAGGGCCTAGCGGGGACTACAATGAGCAGTTCTTC.

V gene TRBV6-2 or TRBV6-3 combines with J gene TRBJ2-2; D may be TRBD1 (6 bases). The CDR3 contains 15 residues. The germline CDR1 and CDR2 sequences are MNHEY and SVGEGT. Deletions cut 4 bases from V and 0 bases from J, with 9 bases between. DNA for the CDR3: TGTGCCAGCAGTTCGGGACAACCGAACACCGGGGAGCTGTTTTTT. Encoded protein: CASSSGQPNTGELFF.

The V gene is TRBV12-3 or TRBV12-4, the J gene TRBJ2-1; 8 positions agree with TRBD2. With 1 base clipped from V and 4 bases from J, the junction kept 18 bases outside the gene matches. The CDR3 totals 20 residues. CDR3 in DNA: TGTGCCAGCAGTTTAGAGAGGCAGGCGGGAGGACCTTCCTTTTACAATGAGCAGTTCTTC. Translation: CASSLERQAGGPSFYNEQFF.

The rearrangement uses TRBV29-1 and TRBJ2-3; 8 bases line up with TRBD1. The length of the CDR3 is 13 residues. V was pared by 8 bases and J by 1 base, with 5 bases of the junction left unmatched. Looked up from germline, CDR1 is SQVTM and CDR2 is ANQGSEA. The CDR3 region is CSTGGTGTDTQYF. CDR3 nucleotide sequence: TGCAGCACAGGGGGAACTGGCACAGATACGCAGTATTTT.

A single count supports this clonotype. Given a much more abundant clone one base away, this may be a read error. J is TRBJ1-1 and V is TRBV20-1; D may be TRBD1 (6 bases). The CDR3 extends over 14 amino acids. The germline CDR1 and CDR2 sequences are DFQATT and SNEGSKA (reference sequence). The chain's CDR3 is CSAPRGGANTKAFF. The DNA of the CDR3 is TGCAGTGCCCCTCGGGGGGGGGCGAACACTAAAGCTTTCTTT.

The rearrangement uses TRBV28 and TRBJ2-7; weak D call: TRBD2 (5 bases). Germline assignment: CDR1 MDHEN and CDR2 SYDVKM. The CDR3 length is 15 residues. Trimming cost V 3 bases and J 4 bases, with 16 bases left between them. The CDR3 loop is CASSFASGGPYEQYF. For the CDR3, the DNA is TGTGCCAGCAGTTTTGCCAGCGGAGGCCCTTACGAGCAGTACTTC.

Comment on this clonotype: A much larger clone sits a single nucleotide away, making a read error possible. CDR3 amino acids: CACSWGGGSYNEQFF. The CDR3 bases are TGTGCCTGCAGCTGGGGCGGAGGCTCCTACAATGAGCAGTTCTTC. The V and J genes are TRBV5-5 and TRBJ2-1; D might be TRBD1 or TRBD2, each matching 5 bases. Germline V lookup: CDR1 SGHKS, CDR2 YYEKEE (reference sequence). The CDR3 extends over 15 amino acids.

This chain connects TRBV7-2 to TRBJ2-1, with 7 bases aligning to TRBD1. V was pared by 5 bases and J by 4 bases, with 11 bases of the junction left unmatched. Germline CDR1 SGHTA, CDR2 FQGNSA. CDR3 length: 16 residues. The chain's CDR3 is CASSHTRQGWYNEQFF. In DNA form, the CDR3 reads TGTGCCAGCAGCCATACCCGACAGGGTTGGTACAATGAGCAGTTCTTC.

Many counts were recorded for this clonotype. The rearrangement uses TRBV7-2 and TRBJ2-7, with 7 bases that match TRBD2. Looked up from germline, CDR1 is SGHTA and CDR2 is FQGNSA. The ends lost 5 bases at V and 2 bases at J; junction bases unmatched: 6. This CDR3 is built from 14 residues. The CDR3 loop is CASSRSGRAYEQYF. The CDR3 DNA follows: TGTGCCAGCAGCCGTAGCGGGCGAGCCTACGAGCAGTACTTC. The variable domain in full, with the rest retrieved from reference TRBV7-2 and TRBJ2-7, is GAGVSQSPSNKVTEKGKDVELRCDPISGHTALYWYRQSLGQGLEFLIYFQGNSAPDKSGLPSDRFSAERTGGSVSTLTIQRTQQEDSAVYLCASSRSGRAYEQYFGPGTRLTVT.

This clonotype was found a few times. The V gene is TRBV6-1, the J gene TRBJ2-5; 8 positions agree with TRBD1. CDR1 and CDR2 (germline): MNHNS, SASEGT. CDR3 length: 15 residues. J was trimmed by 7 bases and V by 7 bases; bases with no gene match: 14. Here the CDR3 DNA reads TGTGCCAGCACTCTAGCCGGGACAGGAAGCGGGACCCAGTACTTC. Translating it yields CASTLAGTGSGTQYF.

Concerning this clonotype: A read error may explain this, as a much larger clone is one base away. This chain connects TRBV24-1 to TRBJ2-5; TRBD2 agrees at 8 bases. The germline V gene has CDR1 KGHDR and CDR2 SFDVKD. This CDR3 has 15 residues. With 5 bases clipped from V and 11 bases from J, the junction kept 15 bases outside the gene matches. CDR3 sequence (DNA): TGTGCCACCAGTGGGACTAGCTCTGTCCTTAGGGAGCAGTACTTC. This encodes CATSGTSSVLREQYF.

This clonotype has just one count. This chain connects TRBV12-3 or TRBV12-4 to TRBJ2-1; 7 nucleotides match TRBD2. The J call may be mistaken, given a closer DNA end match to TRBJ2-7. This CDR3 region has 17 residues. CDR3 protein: CASSLGLAVISYNEQYF. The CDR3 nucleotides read TGTGCCAGCAGTTTAGGGCTAGCGGTTATCTCCTACAATGAGCAGTACTTC.

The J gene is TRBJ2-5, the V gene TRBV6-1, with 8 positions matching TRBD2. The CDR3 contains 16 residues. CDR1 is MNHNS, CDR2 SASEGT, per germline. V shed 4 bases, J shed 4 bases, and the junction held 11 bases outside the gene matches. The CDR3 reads CASSASDSRGGETQYF. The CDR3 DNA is TGTGCCAGCAGTGCTTCGGACAGTCGGGGGGGAGAGACCCAGTACTTC.

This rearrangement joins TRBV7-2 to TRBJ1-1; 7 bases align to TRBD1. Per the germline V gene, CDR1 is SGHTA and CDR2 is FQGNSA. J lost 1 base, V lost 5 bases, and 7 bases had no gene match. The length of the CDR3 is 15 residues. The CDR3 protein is CASSQTGIRNTEAFF. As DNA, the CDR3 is TGTGCCAGCAGCCAGACAGGGATAAGGAACACTGAAGCTTTCTTT.

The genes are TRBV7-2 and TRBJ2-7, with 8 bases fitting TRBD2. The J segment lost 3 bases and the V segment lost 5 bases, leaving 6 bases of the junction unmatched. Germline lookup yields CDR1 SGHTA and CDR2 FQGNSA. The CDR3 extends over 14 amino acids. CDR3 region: CASSPLTSGYEQYF. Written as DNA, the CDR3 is TGTGCCAGCAGCCCTTTAACTAGCGGCTACGAGCAGTACTTC.